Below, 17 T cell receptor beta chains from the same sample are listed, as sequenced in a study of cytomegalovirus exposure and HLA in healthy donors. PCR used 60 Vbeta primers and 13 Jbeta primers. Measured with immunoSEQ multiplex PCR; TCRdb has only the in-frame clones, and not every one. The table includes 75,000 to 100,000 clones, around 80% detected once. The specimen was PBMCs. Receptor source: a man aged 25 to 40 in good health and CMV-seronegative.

CDR3 sequence: CSVGGHKTSPDTQYF. The CDR3 DNA is TGCAGCGTTGGAGGCCATAAAACCTCCCCAGATACGCAGTATTTT. The chain employs TRBV29-1 and TRBJ2-3; D remains unclear. The CDR3 consists of 15 residues. Trimming stripped 4 bases from V and 4 bases from J, with 18 bases between. Germline V CDR1 and CDR2: SQVTM, ANQGSEA.

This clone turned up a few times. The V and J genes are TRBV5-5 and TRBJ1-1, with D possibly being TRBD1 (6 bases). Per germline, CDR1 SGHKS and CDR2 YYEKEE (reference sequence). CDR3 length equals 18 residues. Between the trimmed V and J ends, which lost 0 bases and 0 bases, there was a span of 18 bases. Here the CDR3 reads CASSLAFFNRGMNTEAFF. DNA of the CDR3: TGTGCCAGCAGCTTGGCCTTCTTCAATAGGGGGATGAACACTGAAGCTTTCTTT.

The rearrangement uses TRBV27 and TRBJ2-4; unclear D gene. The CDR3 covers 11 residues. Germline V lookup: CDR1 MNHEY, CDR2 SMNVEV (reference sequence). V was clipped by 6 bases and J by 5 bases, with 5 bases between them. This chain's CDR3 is CASRAENIQYF. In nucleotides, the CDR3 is TGTGCCAGCAGGGCCGAAAACATTCAGTACTTC.

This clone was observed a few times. The CDR3 protein is CASSLVGQMNTEAFF. CDR3 nucleotides: TGTGCCAGCAGCTTAGTTGGGCAGATGAACACTGAAGCTTTCTTT. The chain recombines TRBV13 with TRBJ1-1, with unresolved D. Germline values: CDR1 PRHDT, CDR2 FYEKMQ (reference sequence). The CDR3 spans 15 residues. V was clipped by 1 base and J by 0 bases, with 9 bases between them. Based on the CDR3 plus reference TRBV13 and TRBJ1-1, the full variable domain is AAGVIQSPRHLIKEKRETATLKCYPIPRHDTVYWYQQGPGQDPQFLISFYEKMQSDKGSIPDRFSAQQFSDYHSELNMSSLELGDSALYFCASSLVGQMNTEAFFGQGTRLTVV.

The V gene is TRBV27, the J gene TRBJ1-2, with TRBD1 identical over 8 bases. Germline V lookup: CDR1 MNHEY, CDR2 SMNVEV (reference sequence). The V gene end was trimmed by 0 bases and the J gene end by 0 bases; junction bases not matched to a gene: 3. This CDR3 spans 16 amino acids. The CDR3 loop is CASSLSGTGTNYGYTF. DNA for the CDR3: TGTGCCAGCAGTTTATCAGGGACAGGAACTAACTATGGCTACACCTTC.

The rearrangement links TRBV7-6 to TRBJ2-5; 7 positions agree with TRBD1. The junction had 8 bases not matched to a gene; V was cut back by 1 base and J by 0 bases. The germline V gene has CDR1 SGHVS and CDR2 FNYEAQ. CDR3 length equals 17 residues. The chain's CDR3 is CASSLVPSQGYQETQYF. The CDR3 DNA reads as TGTGCCAGCAGCTTAGTCCCTTCACAGGGGTACCAAGAGACCCAGTACTTC.

The CDR3 reads CASSATGGTEAFF. CDR3 nucleotide sequence: TGTGCCAGCAGCGCGACAGGGGGCACTGAAGCTTTCTTT. The chain is built from TRBV9 and TRBJ1-1; 9 bases match TRBD1. Germline CDR1 reads SGDLS; CDR2 reads YYNGEE. This CDR3 has 13 residues. The V segment lost 3 bases and the J segment 4 bases; nucleotides outside the gene matches: 1.

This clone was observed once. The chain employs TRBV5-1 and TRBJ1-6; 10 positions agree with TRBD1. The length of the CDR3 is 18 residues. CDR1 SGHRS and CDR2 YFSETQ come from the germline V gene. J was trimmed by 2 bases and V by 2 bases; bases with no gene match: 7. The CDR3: CASSFTGTGEAYNSPLHF. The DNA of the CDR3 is TGCGCCAGCAGCTTTACCGGGACAGGGGAGGCCTATAATTCACCCCTCCACTTT.

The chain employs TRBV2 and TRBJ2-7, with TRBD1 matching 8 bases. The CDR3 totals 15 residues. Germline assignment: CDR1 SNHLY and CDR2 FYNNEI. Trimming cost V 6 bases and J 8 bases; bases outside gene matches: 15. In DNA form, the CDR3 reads TGTGCCAGCAGCGACTTCGACAGGGGAGGATACCAGCAGTACGTC. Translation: CASSDFDRGGYQQYV.

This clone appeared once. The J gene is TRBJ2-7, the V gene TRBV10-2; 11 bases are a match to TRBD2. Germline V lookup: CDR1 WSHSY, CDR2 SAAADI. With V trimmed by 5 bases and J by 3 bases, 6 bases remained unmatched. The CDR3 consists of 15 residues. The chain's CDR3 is CASSRGLADIYEQYV. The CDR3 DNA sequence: TGCGCCAGCAGTAGGGGACTAGCGGATATCTACGAGCAGTACGTC.

CDR3 nucleotides: TGTGCCAGCAGCCCTGGAACAGGGGAATACGAGCAGTACTTC. Its translation: CASSPGTGEYEQYF. This chain uses TRBV7-6 with TRBJ2-7; 7 bases are a match to TRBD1. There are 14 residues in the CDR3. Germline CDR1 reads SGHVS; CDR2 reads FNYEAQ. V lost 5 bases to trimming and J lost 4 bases; unmatched junction nucleotides: 8.

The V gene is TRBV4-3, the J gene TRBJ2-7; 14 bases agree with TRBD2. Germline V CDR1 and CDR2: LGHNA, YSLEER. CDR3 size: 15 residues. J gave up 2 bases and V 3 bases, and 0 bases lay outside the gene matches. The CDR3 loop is CASSQGLAGAYEQYF. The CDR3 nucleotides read TGCGCCAGCAGCCAGGGACTAGCGGGGGCCTACGAGCAGTACTTC.

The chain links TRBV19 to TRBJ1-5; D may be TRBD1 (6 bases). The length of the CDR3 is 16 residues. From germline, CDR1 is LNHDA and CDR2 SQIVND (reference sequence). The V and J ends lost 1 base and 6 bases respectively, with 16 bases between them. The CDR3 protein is CASSIASQGIPQPQHF. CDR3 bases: TGTGCCAGTAGTATAGCTAGCCAGGGGATCCCTCAGCCCCAGCATTTT.

Here the CDR3 reads CASSLDPSPNQPQHF. The CDR3 DNA is TGTGCCAGCAGCTTAGATCCCAGTCCCAATCAGCCCCAGCATTTT. This sequence joins TRBV11-3 and TRBJ1-5; D gene unclear. Trimming shortened V by 0 bases and J by 3 bases, and 9 bases separated the two germline ends. Germline-derived CDR1 and CDR2 are SGHNT and YENEEA. The CDR3 loop spans 15 amino acids.

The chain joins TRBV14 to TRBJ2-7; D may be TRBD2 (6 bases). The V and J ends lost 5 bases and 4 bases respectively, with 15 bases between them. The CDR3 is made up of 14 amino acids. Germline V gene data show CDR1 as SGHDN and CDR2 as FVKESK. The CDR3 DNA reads TGTGCCAGCAGCTTTAGAGGCGGGACGTACGAGCAGTACTTC. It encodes CASSFRGGTYEQYF.

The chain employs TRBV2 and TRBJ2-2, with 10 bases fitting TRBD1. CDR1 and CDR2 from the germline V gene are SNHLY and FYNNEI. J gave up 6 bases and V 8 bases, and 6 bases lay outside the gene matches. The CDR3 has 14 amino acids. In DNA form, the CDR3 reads TGTGCCAGCGGGATGGACAGGGGGGCCGGGGAGCTGTTTTTT. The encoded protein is CASGMDRGAGELFF.

The CDR3 sequence: CASSLGQGWMNTEAFF. In DNA, the CDR3 is TGTGCCAGCAGCTTAGGACAGGGATGGATGAACACTGAAGCTTTCTTT. The V gene is TRBV11-2, the J gene TRBJ1-1; 7 bases align to TRBD1. Germline V gives CDR1 SGHAT, CDR2 FQNNGV. The junction had 5 bases not matched to a gene; V was cut back by 1 base and J by 0 bases. The CDR3 extends over 16 amino acids.